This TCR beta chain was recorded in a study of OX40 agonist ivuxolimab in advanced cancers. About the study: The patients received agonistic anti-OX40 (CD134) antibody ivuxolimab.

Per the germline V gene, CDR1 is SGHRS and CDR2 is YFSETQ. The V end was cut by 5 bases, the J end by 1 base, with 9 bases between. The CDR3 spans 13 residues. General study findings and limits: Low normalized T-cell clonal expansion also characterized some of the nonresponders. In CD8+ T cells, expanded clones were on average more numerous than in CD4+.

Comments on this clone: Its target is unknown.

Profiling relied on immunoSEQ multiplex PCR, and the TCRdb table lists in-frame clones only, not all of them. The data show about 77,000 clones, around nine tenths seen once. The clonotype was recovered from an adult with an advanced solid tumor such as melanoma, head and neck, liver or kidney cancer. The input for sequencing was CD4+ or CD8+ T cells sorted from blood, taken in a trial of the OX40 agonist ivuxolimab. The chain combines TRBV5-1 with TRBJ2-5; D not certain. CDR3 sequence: CASRGNFQETQYF. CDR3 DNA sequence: TGCGCCAGCAGGGGGAACTTCCAAGAGACCCAGTACTTC. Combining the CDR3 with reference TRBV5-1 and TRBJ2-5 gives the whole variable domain KAGVTQTPRYLIKTRGQQVTLSCSPISGHRSVSWYQQTPGQGLQFLFEYFSETQRNKGNFPGRFSGRQFSNSRSEMNVSTLELGDSALYLCASRGNFQETQYFGPGTRLLVL.